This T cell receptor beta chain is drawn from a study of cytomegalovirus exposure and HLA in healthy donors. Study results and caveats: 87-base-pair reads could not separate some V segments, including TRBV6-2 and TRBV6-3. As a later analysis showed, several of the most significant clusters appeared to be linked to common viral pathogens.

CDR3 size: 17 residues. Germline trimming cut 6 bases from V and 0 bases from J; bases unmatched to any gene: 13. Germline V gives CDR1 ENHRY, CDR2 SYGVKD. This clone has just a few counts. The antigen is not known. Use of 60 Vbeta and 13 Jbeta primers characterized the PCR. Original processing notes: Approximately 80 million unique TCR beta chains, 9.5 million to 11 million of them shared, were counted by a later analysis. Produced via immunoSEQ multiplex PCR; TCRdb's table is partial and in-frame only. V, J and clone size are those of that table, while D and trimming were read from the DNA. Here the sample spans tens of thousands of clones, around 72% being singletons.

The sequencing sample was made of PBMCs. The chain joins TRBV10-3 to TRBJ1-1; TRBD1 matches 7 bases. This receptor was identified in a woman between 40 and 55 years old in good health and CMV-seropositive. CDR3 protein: CAIRKQGRSLVNTEAFF. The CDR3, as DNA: TGTGCCATCAGGAAACAGGGGCGTAGCCTAGTGAACACTGAAGCTTTCTTT.